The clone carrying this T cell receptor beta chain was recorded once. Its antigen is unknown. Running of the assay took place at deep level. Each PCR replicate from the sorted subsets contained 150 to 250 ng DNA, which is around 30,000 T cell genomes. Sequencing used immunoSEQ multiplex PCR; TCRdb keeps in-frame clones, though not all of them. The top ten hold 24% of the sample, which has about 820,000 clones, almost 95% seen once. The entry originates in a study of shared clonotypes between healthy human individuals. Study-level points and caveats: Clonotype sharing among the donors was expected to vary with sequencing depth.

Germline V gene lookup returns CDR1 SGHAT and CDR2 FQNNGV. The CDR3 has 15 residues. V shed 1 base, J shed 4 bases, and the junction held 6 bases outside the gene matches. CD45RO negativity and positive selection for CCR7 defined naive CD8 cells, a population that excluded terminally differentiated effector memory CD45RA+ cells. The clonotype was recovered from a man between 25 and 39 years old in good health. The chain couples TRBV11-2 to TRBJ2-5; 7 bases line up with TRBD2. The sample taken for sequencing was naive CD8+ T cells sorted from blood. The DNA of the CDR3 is TGTGCCAGCAGCTTAGCGTTGGGGGGGGGAGAGACCCAGTACTTC. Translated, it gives CASSLALGGGETQYF. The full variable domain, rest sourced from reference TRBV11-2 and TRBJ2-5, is EAGVAQSPRYKIIEKRQSVAFWCNPISGHATLYWYQQILGQGPKLLIQFQNNGVVDDSQLPKDRFSAERLKGVDSTLKIQPAKLEDSAVYLCASSLALGGGETQYFGPGTRLLVL.